This paragraph covers one T cell receptor beta chain sequence. As yet, its antigen is unknown. Clones were read by immunoSEQ multiplex PCR, and TCRdb kept only the in-frame ones, dropping some. Altogether nearly 400,000 clones are present, about 91% being singletons, with the ten largest covering under 2%. Treatment: roughly 18 received Ad26.COV2.S at low or high dose, single or two shots; 5 received placebo; per-sample allocation not given. Vaccine and placebo recipients were sampled on day 63 after the first injection. Germline V gives CDR1 MNHNY, CDR2 SVGAGI (reference sequence). V was pared by 1 base and J by 13 bases, with 10 bases between. The CDR3 is 11 residues long. The data originate from a study of Ad26.COV2.S vaccination and SARS-CoV-2 variants. Whole-study findings and limits: The analyses of TCR breadth and depth may have understated the size of total T cell responses.

This specimen consisted of peripheral blood, obtained in a trial of Ad26.COV2.S vaccine versus placebo. The clonotype originates from a person aged 18 to 59 who received the Ad26.COV2.S COVID-19 vaccine or a placebo. The chain employs TRBV6-6 and TRBJ1-1; maybe TRBD1 (6 bases). The CDR3 DNA reads as TGTGCCAGCAGTTACTTGACAGGCTTTTTCTTT. Translating gives CASSYLTGFFF.